The 26 T cell receptor beta chains below come from one sample, sequenced in a study of OX40 agonist ivuxolimab in advanced cancers. Libraries were constructed by the immunoSEQ multiplex PCR assay. What TCRdb holds here is the immuneACCESS table cut down to in-frame rearrangements. Part of the clones is not present; checked against another copy, under half of the missing clones reflect an unresolved V gene, and the others are unexplained. For this sample the table gives roughly 65,000 clones, of which just over 90% were detected only once. Together, the top ten hold approximately 0.3% of the sample. Here the sequenced sample was CD4+ or CD8+ T cells sorted from blood, taken in a trial of the OX40 agonist ivuxolimab. These receptors were collected from an adult with an advanced solid tumor such as melanoma, head and neck, liver or kidney cancer.

As concerns this clone: Its ends do not fully match the called genes, so a read error is possible. The gene calls are TRBV5-4 and TRBJ1-1, with no clear D. This CDR3 has 15 amino acids. CDR1 SGHNT and CDR2 YYREEE come from the germline V gene (reference sequence). The CDR3 region is CASSLLRPVNTGAFF. CDR3 bases: TGTGCCAGCAGCCTCCTACGTCCCGTTAACACTGGAGCTTTCTTC. Complete variable domain (other parts from reference TRBV5-4 and TRBJ1-1): ETGVTQSPTHLIKTRGQQVTLRCSSQSGHNTVSWYQQALGQGPQFIFQYYREEENGRGNFPPRFSGLQFPNYSSELNVNALELDDSALYLCASSLLRPVNTGAFFGQGTRLTVV.

The CDR3 region is CAISEQGEETQYF. The CDR3 DNA follows: TGTGCCATCAGTGAGCAGGGGGAAGAGACCCAGTACTTC. The V and J genes are TRBV10-3 and TRBJ2-5; TRBD1 aligns across 7 bases. The CDR3 is 13 amino acids. With V trimmed by 2 bases and J by 3 bases, 0 bases remained unmatched. From germline, CDR1 is ENHRY and CDR2 SYGVKD.

This chain uses TRBV5-1 with TRBJ1-4, with a possible D match to TRBD1 (5 bases). This CDR3 region has 13 residues. V was pared by 5 bases and J by 8 bases, with 13 bases between. The V gene's germline CDR1 is SGHRS and CDR2 YFSETQ. The CDR3 nucleotides read TGCGCCAGCAGGGGAGCGGGGGGAGAAAAACTGTTTTTT. Translated: CASRGAGGEKLFF.

V usage is TRBV11-1 and J usage is TRBJ2-1; D might be TRBD1 (5 bases). CDR1 and CDR2 (germline): SGHAT, FQDESV (reference sequence). The CDR3 runs 15 residues. V lost 1 base and J 9 bases, leaving 16 bases between the germline ends. Here the CDR3 reads CASSLGTRVLGEQFF. In DNA form, the CDR3 reads TGTGCCAGCAGCTTAGGGACAAGGGTTCTGGGTGAGCAGTTCTTC.

V usage is TRBV9 and J usage is TRBJ1-1; D remains ambiguous. The germline CDR1 and CDR2 sequences are SGDLS and YYNGEE. This CDR3 region has 16 residues. Trimming pared 2 bases from V and 4 bases from J, leaving 18 bases between. Here the CDR3 reads CASSVAPREESTEAFF. CDR3 coding DNA: TGTGCCAGCAGCGTTGCCCCTAGGGAGGAGAGCACTGAAGCTTTCTTT.

The chain joins TRBV7-9 to TRBJ1-1, with D maybe TRBD1 (5 bases). This CDR3 is 15 amino acids long. The germline V and J ends were trimmed by 5 bases and 1 base, with 14 bases remaining between them. Per germline, CDR1 SEHNR and CDR2 FQNEAQ (reference sequence). The CDR3 coding sequence is TGTGCCAGCAGCCCAGCTCTAGGACAGAACACTGAAGCTTTCTTT. Its protein is CASSPALGQNTEAFF.

The chain has TRBV6-5 and TRBJ1-2; TRBD1 matches 9 bases. Trimming took 5 bases from V and 6 from J; bases not matched to a gene: 10. The CDR3 totals 15 residues. CDR1 and CDR2 from the germline V gene are MNHEY and SVGAGI. CDR3 bases: TGTGCCAGCAGTAGGACCGGGACAGGGTCAAATGGCTACACCTTC. Protein product: CASSRTGTGSNGYTF.

This rearrangement joins TRBV5-4 to TRBJ2-5, with D maybe TRBD2 (5 bases). The CDR3 length is 15 residues. Germline CDR1 and CDR2: SGHNT and YYREEE (reference sequence). Between the trimmed V and J ends, which lost 2 bases and 1 base, there was a span of 12 bases. The CDR3 protein is CASSLRLTGQETQYF. CDR3 nucleotides: TGTGCCAGCAGCTTAAGACTAACGGGCCAAGAGACCCAGTACTTC.

The chain joins TRBV28 to TRBJ1-4; 8 nucleotides agree with TRBD1. Germline values: CDR1 MDHEN, CDR2 SYDVKM. This CDR3 spans 16 amino acids. V dropped 2 bases and J dropped 2; count of bases not matched to a gene: 4. CDR3 region: CASSLQGASTNEKLFF. CDR3 in DNA: TGTGCCAGCAGTTTACAGGGGGCTTCGACTAATGAAAAACTGTTTTTT. Filled out from reference TRBV28 and TRBJ1-4, the complete variable domain reads DVKVTQSSRYLVKRTGEKVFLECVQDMDHENMFWYRQDPGLGLRLIYFSYDVKMKEKGDIPEGYSVSREKKERFSLILESASTNQTSMYLCASSLQGASTNEKLFFGSGTQLSVL.

The chain is built from TRBV6-5 and TRBJ2-7; 8 bases align to TRBD2. After removal of 6 bases from V and 4 bases from J, the junction contained 5 bases not matched to a gene. Germline V gene data show CDR1 as MNHEY and CDR2 as SVGAGI. The CDR3 totals 13 residues. As DNA, the CDR3 is TGTGCCAGCAGAAATAGCGGGAATTACGAGCAGTACTTC. It translates to CASRNSGNYEQYF.

This chain uses TRBV29-1 with TRBJ1-4; 7 nucleotides match TRBD1. With V trimmed by 7 bases and J by 7 bases, 6 bases remained unmatched. CDR3 size: 12 residues. Germline CDR1 is SQVTM and CDR2 is ANQGSEA. CDR3 loop: CSAGTAPEKLFF. CDR3 coding DNA: TGCAGCGCTGGGACAGCACCTGAAAAACTGTTTTTT.

This clone came up a few times. The chain carries TRBV11-2 and TRBJ2-1, with 11 bases that match TRBD1. CDR1 is SGHAT, CDR2 FQNNGV, per germline. Losses at the gene ends were 6 bases for V and 2 bases for J; bases not matched to a gene: 6. The CDR3 sequence is 16 residues long. CDR3 DNA sequence: TGTGCCAGCAGGAGGACAGGGGGCATGACCTACAATGAGCAGTTCTTC. Translated, it gives CASRRTGGMTYNEQFF.

This clone was recorded only once. This sequence joins TRBV5-1 and TRBJ2-3; D is ambiguous. Germline CDR1 SGHRS, CDR2 YFSETQ. The ends were cut back, 1 base at V and 0 bases at J, with 9 bases in the middle. This CDR3 spans 15 amino acids. The CDR3 DNA is TGCGCCAGCAGCTTGAAAAGGGCTAGCACAGATACGCAGTATTTT. It is translated as CASSLKRASTDTQYF. The variable domain in full, with the rest retrieved from reference TRBV5-1 and TRBJ2-3, is KAGVTQTPRYLIKTRGQQVTLSCSPISGHRSVSWYQQTPGQGLQFLFEYFSETQRNKGNFPGRFSGRQFSNSRSEMNVSTLELGDSALYLCASSLKRASTDTQYFGPGTRLTVL.

This chain connects TRBV7-2 to TRBJ2-5; D uncertain. Trimming took 1 base from V and 2 from J, leaving 8 bases between them. The germline CDR1 and CDR2 sequences are SGHTA and FQGNSA. The CDR3 sequence is 14 residues long. The CDR3 DNA reads TGTGCCAGCAGCTTAGGCGGACGGCAAGAGACCCAGTACTTC. Protein product: CASSLGGRQETQYF.

The chain is built from TRBV27 and TRBJ1-2; possible D gene TRBD1, 6 bases. V was clipped by 6 bases and J by 3 bases, with 11 bases between them. The CDR3 is made up of 13 amino acids. The V gene's germline CDR1 is MNHEY and CDR2 SMNVEV (reference sequence). The CDR3 bases are TGTGCCAGCAGAAAGGGACAAGACTATGGCTACACCTTC. This sequence encodes CASRKGQDYGYTF.

This sequence joins TRBV15 and TRBJ2-5, with a tentative D call TRBD1 (5 bases). V lost 0 bases to trimming and J lost 7 bases, with 9 bases between them. CDR3 length equals 13 residues. Germline assignment: CDR1 LNHNV and CDR2 YYDKDF (reference sequence). The CDR3 DNA reads as TGTGCCACCAGCAGAGATAGGGGTCGGACCCAGTACTTC. Its translation is CATSRDRGRTQYF.

This chain uses TRBV20-1 with TRBJ2-7, with no clear D. Trimming shortened V by 6 bases and J by 6 bases, and 12 bases separated the two germline ends. The V gene's germline CDR1 is DFQATT and CDR2 SNEGSKA (reference sequence). CDR3 length: 11 amino acids. The CDR3 DNA reads as TGCAGTGCCAGACTTCGCGTCGAGCAGTACTTC. It translates to CSARLRVEQYF.

The chain couples TRBV6-6 to TRBJ2-7; D is possibly TRBD2 (6 bases). Between the trimmed V and J ends, which lost 6 bases and 3 bases, there was a span of 15 bases. The length of the CDR3 is 14 residues. The germline V gene has CDR1 MNHNY and CDR2 SVGAGI (reference sequence). In DNA, the CDR3 is TGTGCCAGCAGCCCGGGACTGCCGATCTACGAGCAGTACTTC. The encoded protein is CASSPGLPIYEQYF.

The table lists this clone with a few counts. This chain joins TRBV29-1 and TRBJ1-2, with D uncertain. The CDR3 totals 14 residues. V shed 8 bases and J shed 1 base, with 17 bases lying between them. CDR1 is SQVTM, CDR2 ANQGSEA, per germline. CDR3 protein: CSIGVGKSNYGYTF. In DNA form, the CDR3 reads TGCAGCATTGGGGTTGGGAAAAGTAACTATGGCTACACCTTC.

This clone is a singleton in its sample. The chain employs TRBV19 and TRBJ1-2; possible D gene TRBD1, 5 bases. Per the germline V gene, CDR1 is LNHDA and CDR2 is SQIVND (reference sequence). V lost 1 base, J lost 2 bases, and 8 bases lay in between. This CDR3 contains 14 residues. The CDR3 region has the DNA TGTGCCAGTAGTATAGTCGACAGCAACTATGGCTACACCTTC. Amino acids: CASSIVDSNYGYTF.

The DNA for the CDR3 is TGTGCCAGCAGCCCCCGGGACAGGGGGGTGGAGACCCAGTACTTC. It is translated as CASSPRDRGVETQYF. The chain uses TRBV9 and TRBJ2-5; 11 bases agree with TRBD1. The junction had 7 bases not matched to a gene; V was cut back by 4 bases and J by 5 bases. The CDR3 runs to 15 residues. Germline V lookup: CDR1 SGDLS, CDR2 YYNGEE.

This clone appeared once. This rearrangement joins TRBV27 to TRBJ2-1; 10 bases agree with TRBD1. Germline CDR1 MNHEY, CDR2 SMNVEV (reference sequence). The CDR3 sequence is 13 residues long. Unmatched junction bases numbered 3, after V lost 5 bases and J lost 8 bases. The DNA for the CDR3 is TGTGCCAGCAGTAGGGACAGGGGACATGAGCAGTTCTTC. This gives the protein CASSRDRGHEQFF.

This clone was observed once. The chain employs TRBV7-6 and TRBJ2-5, with 9 bases lining up with TRBD2. The CDR3 length is 18 residues. Germline assignment: CDR1 SGHVS and CDR2 FNYEAQ. Germline trimming cut 5 bases from V and 5 bases from J; bases unmatched to any gene: 18. The CDR3 loop is CASSHMRSGSGSVETQYF. The CDR3 DNA reads TGTGCCAGCAGCCATATGAGAAGCGGTAGCGGGAGTGTTGAGACCCAGTACTTC.

The rearrangement links TRBV10-3 to TRBJ1-5; D might be TRBD1 (5 bases). The germline CDR1 and CDR2 sequences are ENHRY and SYGVKD. Trimming removed 8 bases at V and 7 bases at J, with 18 bases between. CDR3 length: 14 residues. CDR3 amino acids: CAIAHTQEGQPQHF. CDR3 bases: TGTGCCATCGCCCACACACAGGAGGGGCAGCCCCAGCATTTT.

This chain links TRBV12-5 with TRBJ1-3, with D maybe TRBD1 (5 bases). The CDR3 covers 15 residues. Trimming stripped 2 bases from V and 5 bases from J, with 13 bases between. Germline V CDR1 and CDR2: LGHNT, FRNRAP. As DNA, the CDR3 is TGTGCTAGTGGTTTGCCAGCGGGGCCGAGAAACACCATATATTTT. Encoded protein: CASGLPAGPRNTIYF. Together with reference TRBV12-5 and TRBJ1-3, the CDR3 gives the full variable domain: DARVTQTPRHKVTEMGQEVTMRCQPILGHNTVFWYRQTMMQGLELLAYFRNRAPLDDSGMPKDRFSAEMPDATLATLKIQPSEPRDSAVYFCASGLPAGPRNTIYFGEGSWLTVV.

V usage is TRBV19 and J usage is TRBJ2-1, with TRBD1 matching over 7 bases. There are 13 residues in the CDR3. Trimming removed 1 base from V and 10 bases from J; junction bases left unmatched: 4. The V gene's germline CDR1 is LNHDA and CDR2 SQIVND (reference sequence). The CDR3 DNA reads as TGTGCCAGTAGTATAGGAAGGGGGCCCGAGCAGTTCTTC. Amino acid sequence: CASSIGRGPEQFF.